The T cell receptor (beta chain) described here comes from a study of beta chain features in type 1 diabetes. Points from the study as a whole: Shortening of TCRB CDR3s, moderate but significant, appeared in all four CD4+ subsets of Type 1 diabetes patients. Cells carrying high TCR expression could end up over-represented when cDNA is sequenced. Sampled from patients, naive, central memory and Treg TCRB repertoires appeared more similar than those sampled from healthy donors.

The CDR3 contains 12 residues. Per the germline V gene, CDR1 is SGHTA and CDR2 is FQGNSA. With 5 bases removed from V and 5 bases from J, the gap between germline ends came to 10 bases. In this sample, this clone turned up a few times. Its cognate antigen is unknown. One heparinised draw, averaging about 116 mL, was taken per donor. Cells sorted by CD45RO/CCR7/CD25/CD127/CD95/CD27 comprised CD4+ naive, central memory, regulatory and stem cell-like memory cells. Of the isolated RNA, all was reverse transcribed, and so the sequenced material was expressed TCRB transcripts. Sequenced by immunoSEQ multiplex PCR; TCRdb stores in-frame clones only, minus some. The table lists some 350,000 clones, roughly 14% of them singletons.

The sample was naive CD4+ T cells from blood. The sequence derives from a woman aged 18-35 years with type 1 diabetes. This sequence joins TRBV7-2 and TRBJ2-7, with a possible D match to TRBD2 (5 bases). CDR3 sequence: CASSPPSHEQYF. Here the CDR3 DNA reads TGTGCCAGCAGCCCCCCTAGCCACGAGCAGTACTTC.